A selection of T cell receptor beta chains follows, all from one sample in a study of blood T cell repertoires in COVID-19. TCRdb's copy holds only in-frame clones and misses some; the assay was immunoSEQ multiplex PCR. This repertoire shows roughly 49,000 clones, roughly 90% found once; its top ten account for 8.5% to 10%. What was sequenced was peripheral blood. These receptors came from a woman aged 80 or over with acute or convalescent COVID-19. The CDR3 runs from the conserved cysteine through the conserved F or W. D genes are given only for firm matches. A row's size may be missing; if present it is once, few, many or a size class.

size	D	V	J	DNA	CDR3
NA	TRBD2	TRBV9	TRBJ2-7	TGTGCCAGCAGCGTAGAGGACGGGGGGGGATACGAGCAGTACTTC	CASSVEDGGGYEQYF
few	TRBD2	TRBV24-1	TRBJ2-1	TGTGCCACCAGTGATGGGGGACTAATGGAGCAGTTCTTC	CATSDGGLMEQFF
NA	NA	TRBV27	TRBJ1-1	TGTGCCAGCAGTCCCTCGCCAGGACGGGGCACTGAAGCTTTCTTT	CASSPSPGRGTEAFF
NA	NA	TRBV7-8	TRBJ2-5	TGTGCCAGCAGCTTAATAGAGGAGACCCAGTACTTC	CASSLIEETQYF
few	TRBD1	TRBV12-3/TRBV12-4	TRBJ1-1	TGTGCCAGCAGTCTAAGACAGGGCACTGAAGCTTTCTTT	CASSLRQGTEAFF
NA	TRBD1	TRBV2	TRBJ1-5	TGTGCCAGCAGCGGGACAGGGGGTCAGCCCCAGCATTTT	CASSGTGGQPQHF
NA	TRBD2	TRBV24-1	TRBJ2-1	TGTGCCACCAGTGATGCACTAGCGGGAGCCTACAATGAGCAGTTCTTC	CATSDALAGAYNEQFF
NA	NA	TRBV6-2/TRBV6-3	TRBJ1-4	TGTGCCAGCAGTTACCAGCCCCGGGCCAGGGGAGAAAAACTGTTTTTT	CASSYQPRARGEKLFF
NA	NA	TRBV27	TRBJ2-1	TGTGCCACCAAGCGAGGAAAGAATGAGCAGTTCTTC	CATKRGKNEQFF
NA	TRBD2	TRBV11-3	TRBJ2-1	TGTGCCAGCAGCTTACGATCGGGACTAGCGGGAGACGGGGGGAATGAGCAGTTCTTC	CASSLRSGLAGDGGNEQFF
once	TRBD2	TRBV11-3	TRBJ2-3	TGTGCCAGCAGCCACCGTCCTAGCGGTCTAAGCGGGAGATTCACAGATACGCAGTATTTT	CASSHRPSGLSGRFTDTQYF
NA	TRBD2	TRBV7-3	TRBJ2-3	TGTGCCAGCAGCTTAAAGGCGGGAGGGCCAGTAGATACGCAGTATTTT	CASSLKAGGPVDTQYF
NA	NA	TRBV6-6	TRBJ1-5	TGTGCCAGCAGTCTCCGAGGAGTTCAGCCCCAGCATTTT	CASSLRGVQPQHF
NA	NA	TRBV6-1	TRBJ2-5	TGTGCCAGCAGTGAGCAGGGTGGAGAGACCCAGTACTTC	CASSEQGGETQYF
NA	TRBD2	TRBV7-2	TRBJ2-5	TGTGCCAGCAGCTATGGACTAGTTGGTGGTCGCGAGACCCAGTACTTC	CASSYGLVGGRETQYF
NA	NA	TRBV25-1	TRBJ2-3	TGTGCCAGCAGTCGGCGGCGAGACACAGATACGCAGTATTTT	CASSRRRDTDTQYF
NA	TRBD1	TRBV30	TRBJ2-2	TGTGCCTGGAGGGGGGGACAGGGGCTCTTGGGAGCCGCGAACACCGGGGAGCTGTTTTTT	CAWRGGQGLLGAANTGELFF
NA	NA	TRBV24-1	TRBJ2-3	TGTGCCACCAGTGATGGCTCACTCGGGGCAGATACGCAGTATTTT	CATSDGSLGADTQYF
NA	TRBD1	TRBV6-2/TRBV6-3	TRBJ1-6	TGTGCCAGCAGTTCAGCCCGGGACAGGGGTTCACCCCTCCACTTT	CASSSARDRGSPLHF
NA	NA	TRBV11-3	TRBJ1-1	TGTGCCAGCAGCCCTCATGGCCGCCTTCCAGGTGAAGCTTTCTTT	CASSPHGRLPGEAFF
NA	TRBD1	TRBV7-2	TRBJ1-2	TGTGCCAGCAGGTTCGGACAGGGCGAGTATGGCTACACCTTC	CASRFGQGEYGYTF
NA	NA	TRBV6-1	TRBJ1-1	TGTGCCAGCAGTGAAGCGGAGGGGCCAACCGATGGGTTGAACACTGAAGCTTTCTTT	CASSEAEGPTDGLNTEAFF
NA	TRBD1	TRBV2	TRBJ2-3	TGTGCCAGCAGTGAAAGGGGGACAGGGATGAGGCCAGATACGCAGTATTTT	CASSERGTGMRPDTQYF
NA	TRBD2	TRBV6-5	TRBJ2-5	TGTGCCAGCAGTCCCCTAGCGGGAGTCAAAGAGACCCAGTACTTC	CASSPLAGVKETQYF
NA	NA	TRBV7-2	TRBJ2-7	TGTGCCAGCGGCCTAGGTTACTCCTACGAGCAGTACTTC	CASGLGYSYEQYF
NA	NA	TRBV3-1/TRBV3-2	TRBJ2-7	TGTGCCAGCAGCCAAGCCGCGACAGAGAGCTACGAGCAGTACTTC	CASSQAATESYEQYF
NA	TRBD1	TRBV7-2	TRBJ1-3	TGTGCCAGCAGCTCATGGACAGGGTCTGGAAACACCATATATTTT	CASSSWTGSGNTIYF
NA	TRBD2	TRBV30	TRBJ2-3	TGTGCCTGGAGTCAAGTTCGGACTAGCGGGATAACAGATACGCAGTATTTT	CAWSQVRTSGITDTQYF
NA	TRBD2	TRBV5-1	TRBJ2-1	TGCGCCAGCAGCTTGGCCGGTGGGAAAACAGGGACTAGCGGGAGTTACAATGAGCAGTTCTTC	CASSLAGGKTGTSGSYNEQFF